A selection of T cell receptor beta chains follows, all from one sample in a study of T cells in Graves' hyperthyroidism and ophthalmopathy. TCRdb independently ran MiXCR on the multiplex PCR reads; one entry per CDR3 protein. The sample consists of roughly 530,000 distinct CDR3 sequences, roughly a sixth of them appearing once. The sequenced material came from blood. Every receptor here comes from a young woman with Graves' ophthalmopathy. Each CDR3 is given with its conserved first and last residue. D genes are given only for firm matches. Clone size is shown for a subset of rows, as once, few, many or a class of expanded clone.

.	.	TRBV19	TRBJ2-2	CAGSRDGNTGELFF	TGTGCCGGTAGTCGGGACGGGAACACCGGGGAGCTGTTTTTT
few	TRBD2	TRBV28	TRBJ2-4	CASRWTSGGEDIQYF	TGTGCCAGCAGATGGACTAGCGGGGGGGAGGACATTCAGTACTTC
many	.	TRBV20-1	TRBJ1-3	CSASINSGNTIYF	TGCAGTGCTAGTATTAACTCTGGAAACACCATATATTTT
many	.	TRBV9	TRBJ2-5	CASSVAHSLQETQYF	TGTGCCAGCAGCGTAGCCCACAGCTTACAAGAGACCCAGTACTTC
many	.	TRBV3-1	TRBJ2-3	CASRDTGRTDTQYF	TGTGCCAGCAGGGACACAGGTCGCACAGATACGCAGTATTTT
many	.	TRBV29-1	TRBJ2-2	CSVEGDSNTGELFF	TGCAGCGTTGAAGGGGACTCGAACACCGGGGAGCTGTTTTTT
.	.	TRBV2	TRBJ1-5	CASSGGDGRNQPQHF	TGTGCCAGCAGTGGGGGTGACGGGAGAAATCAGCCCCAGCATTTT
many	.	TRBV7-2	TRBJ1-1	CASSLGIFDTEAFF	TGTGCCAGCAGCTTAGGTATATTTGACACTGAAGCTTTCTTT
many	.	TRBV28	TRBJ2-7	CASSTSGETYEQYF	TGTGCCAGCAGTACGTCTGGGGAAACCTACGAGCAGTACTTC
many	.	TRBV28	TRBJ1-5	CASSPRPNQPQHF	TGTGCCAGCAGCCCAAGGCCGAATCAGCCCCAGCATTTT
many	.	TRBV18	TRBJ2-5	CASSPLDQETQYF	TGTGCCAGCTCACCGCTCGACCAAGAGACCCAGTACTTC
many	.	TRBV7-2	TRBJ2-7	CASSSAPAGYEQYF	TGTGCCAGCAGCTCAGCCCCAGCGGGCTACGAGCAGTACTTC
.	.	TRBV5-1	TRBJ1-3	CASSLVGVYSGNTIYF	TGCGCCAGCAGCTTGGTCGGGGTATACTCTGGAAACACCATATATTTT
many	.	TRBV6-1	TRBJ2-1	CASSRGQANNEQFF	TGTGCCAGCAGTCGAGGGCAGGCTAACAATGAGCAGTTCTTC
many	.	TRBV30	TRBJ2-2	CAWRGQGPTGELFF	TGTGCCTGGAGGGGGCAGGGACCCACCGGGGAGCTGTTTTTT
.	TRBD2	TRBV30	TRBJ2-3	CAWSNRLARGTDTQYF	TGTGCCTGGAGTAACCGACTAGCAAGGGGCACAGATACGCAGTATTTT
many	.	TRBV6-6	TRBJ1-1	CASSYSRGSNTEAFF	TGTGCCAGCAGTTACTCTAGGGGATCGAACACTGAAGCTTTCTTT
many	TRBD2	TRBV28	TRBJ2-1	CASSSSGREAYNEQFF	TGTGCCAGCAGTTCTAGCGGGAGGGAAGCCTACAATGAGCAGTTCTTC